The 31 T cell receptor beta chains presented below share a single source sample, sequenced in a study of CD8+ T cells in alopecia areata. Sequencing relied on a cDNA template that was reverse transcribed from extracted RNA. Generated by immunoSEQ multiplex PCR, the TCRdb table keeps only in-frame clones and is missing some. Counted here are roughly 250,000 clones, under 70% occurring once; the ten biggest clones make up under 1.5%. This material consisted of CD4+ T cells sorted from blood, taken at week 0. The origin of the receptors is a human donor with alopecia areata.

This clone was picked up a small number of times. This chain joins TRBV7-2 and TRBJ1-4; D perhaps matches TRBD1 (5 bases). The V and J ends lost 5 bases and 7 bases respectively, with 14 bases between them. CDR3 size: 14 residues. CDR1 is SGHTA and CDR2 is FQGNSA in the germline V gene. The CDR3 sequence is CASSPRDGSEKLFF. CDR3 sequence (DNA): TGTGCCAGCAGCCCCCGGGACGGTAGTGAAAAACTGTTTTTT.

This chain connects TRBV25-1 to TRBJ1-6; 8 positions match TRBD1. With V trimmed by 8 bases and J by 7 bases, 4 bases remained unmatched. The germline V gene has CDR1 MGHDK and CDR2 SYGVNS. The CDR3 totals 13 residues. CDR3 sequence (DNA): TGTGCCAGCGGACAGGGAGGGAATTCACCCCTCCACTTT. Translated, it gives CASGQGGNSPLHF. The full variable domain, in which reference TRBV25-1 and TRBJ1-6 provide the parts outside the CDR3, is EADIYQTPRYLVIGTGKKITLECSQTMGHDKMYWYQQDPGMELHLIHYSYGVNSTEKGDLSSESTVSRIRTEHFPLTLESARPSHTSQYLCASGQGGNSPLHFGNGTRLTVT.

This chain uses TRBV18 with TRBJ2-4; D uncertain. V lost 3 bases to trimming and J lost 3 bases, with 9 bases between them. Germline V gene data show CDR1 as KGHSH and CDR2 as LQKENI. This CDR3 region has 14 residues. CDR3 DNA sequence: TGTGCCAGCTCACCGGGCACAGACAAAAACATTCAGTACTTC. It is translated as CASSPGTDKNIQYF.

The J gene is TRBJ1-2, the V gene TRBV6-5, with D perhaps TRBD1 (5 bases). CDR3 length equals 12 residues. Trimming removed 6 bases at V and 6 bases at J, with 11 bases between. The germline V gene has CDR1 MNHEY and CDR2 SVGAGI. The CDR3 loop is CASSNGGDGYTF. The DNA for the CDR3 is TGTGCCAGCAGCAACGGGGGGGATGGCTACACCTTC.

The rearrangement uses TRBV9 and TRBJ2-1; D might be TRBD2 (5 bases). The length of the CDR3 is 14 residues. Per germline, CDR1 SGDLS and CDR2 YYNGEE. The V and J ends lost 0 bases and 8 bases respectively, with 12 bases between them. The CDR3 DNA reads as TGTGCCAGCAGCGTAGACCTCAGGAGGCATGAGCAGTTCTTC. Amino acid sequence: CASSVDLRRHEQFF.

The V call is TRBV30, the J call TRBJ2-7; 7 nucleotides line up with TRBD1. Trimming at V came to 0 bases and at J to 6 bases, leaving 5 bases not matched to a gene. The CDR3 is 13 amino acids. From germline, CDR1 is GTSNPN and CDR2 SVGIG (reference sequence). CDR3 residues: CAWSVNRGGEQYF. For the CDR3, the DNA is TGTGCCTGGAGTGTAAACAGGGGTGGCGAGCAGTACTTC.

The CDR3 spells CAWSVISGGTGELFF. CDR3 bases: TGTGCCTGGAGTGTGATTAGCGGGGGAACCGGGGAGCTGTTTTTT. The rearrangement joins TRBV30 to TRBJ2-2; 9 positions match TRBD2. V was pared by 0 bases and J by 5 bases, with 4 bases of the junction left unmatched. The CDR3 has 15 residues. The germline V gene encodes CDR1 GTSNPN and CDR2 SVGIG (reference sequence). Drawing the rest from reference TRBV30 and TRBJ2-2, the complete variable domain is SQTIHQWPATLVQPVGSPLSLECTVEGTSNPNLYWYRQAAGRGLQLLFYSVGIGQISSEVPQNLSASRPQDRQFILSSKKLLLSDSGFYLCAWSVISGGTGELFFGEGSRLTVL.

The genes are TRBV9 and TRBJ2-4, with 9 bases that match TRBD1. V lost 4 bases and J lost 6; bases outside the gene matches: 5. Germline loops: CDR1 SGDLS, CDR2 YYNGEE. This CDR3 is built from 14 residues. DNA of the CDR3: TGTGCCAGCAGCATACAGGGGGCTGGAAACATTCAGTACTTC. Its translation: CASSIQGAGNIQYF.

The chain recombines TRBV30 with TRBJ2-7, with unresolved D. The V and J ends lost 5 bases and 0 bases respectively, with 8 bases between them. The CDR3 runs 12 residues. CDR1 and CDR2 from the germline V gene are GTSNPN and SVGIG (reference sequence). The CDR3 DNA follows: TGTGCCTGGGCATCAAGCTCCTACGAGCAGTACTTC. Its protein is CAWASSSYEQYF. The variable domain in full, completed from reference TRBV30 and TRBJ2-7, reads SQTIHQWPATLVQPVGSPLSLECTVEGTSNPNLYWYRQAAGRGLQLLFYSVGIGQISSEVPQNLSASRPQDRQFILSSKKLLLSDSGFYLCAWASSSYEQYFGPGTRLTVT.

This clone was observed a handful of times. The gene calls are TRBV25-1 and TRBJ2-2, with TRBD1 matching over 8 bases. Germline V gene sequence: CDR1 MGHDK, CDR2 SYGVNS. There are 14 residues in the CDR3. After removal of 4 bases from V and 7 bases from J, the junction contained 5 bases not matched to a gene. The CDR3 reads CASSGTGMNGELFF. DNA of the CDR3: TGTGCCAGCAGTGGGACAGGGATGAACGGGGAGCTGTTTTTT. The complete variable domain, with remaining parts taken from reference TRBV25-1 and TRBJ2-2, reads EADIYQTPRYLVIGTGKKITLECSQTMGHDKMYWYQQDPGMELHLIHYSYGVNSTEKGDLSSESTVSRIRTEHFPLTLESARPSHTSQYLCASSGTGMNGELFFGEGSRLTVL.

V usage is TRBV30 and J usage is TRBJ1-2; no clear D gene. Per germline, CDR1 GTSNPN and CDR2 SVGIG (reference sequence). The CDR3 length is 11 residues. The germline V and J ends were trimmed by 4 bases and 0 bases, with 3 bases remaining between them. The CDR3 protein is CAWNTNYGYTF. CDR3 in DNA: TGTGCCTGGAATACTAACTATGGCTACACCTTC.

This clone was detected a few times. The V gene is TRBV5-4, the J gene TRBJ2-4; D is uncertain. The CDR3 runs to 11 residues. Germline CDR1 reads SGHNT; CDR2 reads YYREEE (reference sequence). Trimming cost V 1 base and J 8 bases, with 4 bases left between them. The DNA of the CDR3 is TGTGCCAGCAGCTTGTTGGACATTCAGTACTTC. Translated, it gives CASSLLDIQYF.

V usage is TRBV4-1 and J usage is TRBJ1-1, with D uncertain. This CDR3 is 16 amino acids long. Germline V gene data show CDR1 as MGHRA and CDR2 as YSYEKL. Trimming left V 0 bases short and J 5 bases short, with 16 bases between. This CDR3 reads CASSQEWLTDATEAFF. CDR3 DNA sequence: TGCGCCAGCAGCCAAGAATGGTTGACTGATGCTACTGAAGCTTTCTTT.

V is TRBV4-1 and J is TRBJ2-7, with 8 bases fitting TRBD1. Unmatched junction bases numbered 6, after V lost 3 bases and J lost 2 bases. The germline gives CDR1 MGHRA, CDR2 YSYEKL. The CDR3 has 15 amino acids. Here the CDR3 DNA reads TGCGCCAGCAGCCACGCTGGGACAGGACCCTACGAGCAGTACTTC. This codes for CASSHAGTGPYEQYF.

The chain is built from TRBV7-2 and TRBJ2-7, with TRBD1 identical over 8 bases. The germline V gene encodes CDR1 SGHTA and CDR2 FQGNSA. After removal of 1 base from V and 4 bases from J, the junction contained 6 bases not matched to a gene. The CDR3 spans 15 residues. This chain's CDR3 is CASSLGQGALYEQYF. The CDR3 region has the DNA TGTGCCAGCAGCTTAGGGCAGGGGGCGCTGTACGAGCAGTACTTC.

For the CDR3, the DNA is TGCAGCGTACTGGACGGTGGCAATCAGCCCCAGCATTTT. Translated: CSVLDGGNQPQHF. V usage is TRBV29-1 and J usage is TRBJ1-5; no definite D call. Trimming took 6 bases from V and 2 from J, leaving 11 bases between them. Germline CDR1 is SQVTM and CDR2 is ANQGSEA. The CDR3 has 13 residues.

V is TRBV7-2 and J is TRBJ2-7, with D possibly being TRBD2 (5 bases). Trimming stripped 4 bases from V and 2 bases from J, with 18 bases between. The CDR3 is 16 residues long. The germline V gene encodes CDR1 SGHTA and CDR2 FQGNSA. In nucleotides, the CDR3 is TGTGCCAGCAGCTCCCGGTCGTGGGGAGAAACCTACGAGCAGTACTTC. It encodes CASSSRSWGETYEQYF. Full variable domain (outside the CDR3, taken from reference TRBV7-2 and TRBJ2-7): GAGVSQSPSNKVTEKGKDVELRCDPISGHTALYWYRQSLGQGLEFLIYFQGNSAPDKSGLPSDRFSAERTGGSVSTLTIQRTQQEDSAVYLCASSSRSWGETYEQYFGPGTRLTVT.

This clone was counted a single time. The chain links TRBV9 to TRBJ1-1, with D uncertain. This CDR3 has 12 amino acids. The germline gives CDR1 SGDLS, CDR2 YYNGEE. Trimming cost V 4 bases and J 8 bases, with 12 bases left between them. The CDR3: CASSTPPGEAFF. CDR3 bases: TGTGCCAGCAGCACACCTCCGGGGGAAGCTTTCTTT. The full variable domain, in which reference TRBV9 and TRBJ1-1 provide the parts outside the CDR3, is DSGVTQTPKHLITATGQRVTLRCSPRSGDLSVYWYQQSLDQGLQFLIQYYNGEERAKGNILERFSAQQFPDLHSELNLSSLELGDSALYFCASSTPPGEAFFGQGTRLTVV.

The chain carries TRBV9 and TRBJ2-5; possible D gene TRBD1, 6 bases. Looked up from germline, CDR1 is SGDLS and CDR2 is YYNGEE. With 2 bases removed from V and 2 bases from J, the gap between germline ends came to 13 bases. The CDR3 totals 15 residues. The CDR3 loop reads CASSVAVQGQETQYF. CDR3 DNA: TGTGCCAGCAGCGTCGCGGTGCAGGGGCAAGAGACCCAGTACTTC.

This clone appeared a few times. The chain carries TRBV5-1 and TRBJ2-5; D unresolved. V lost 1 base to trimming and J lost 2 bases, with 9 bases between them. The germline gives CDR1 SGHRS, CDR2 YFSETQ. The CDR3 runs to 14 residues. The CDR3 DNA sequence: TGCGCCAGCAGCTTGACCCGGGCTCAAGAGACCCAGTACTTC. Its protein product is CASSLTRAQETQYF.

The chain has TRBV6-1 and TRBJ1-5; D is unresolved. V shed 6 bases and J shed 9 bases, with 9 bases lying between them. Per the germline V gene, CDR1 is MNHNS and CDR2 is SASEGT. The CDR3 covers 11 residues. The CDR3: CASRDLGPQHF. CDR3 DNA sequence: TGTGCCAGCAGAGACTTGGGGCCCCAGCATTTT.

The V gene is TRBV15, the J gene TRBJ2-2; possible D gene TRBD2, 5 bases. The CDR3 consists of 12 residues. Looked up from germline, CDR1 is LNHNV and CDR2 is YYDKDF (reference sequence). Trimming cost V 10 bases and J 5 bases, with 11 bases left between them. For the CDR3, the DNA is TGTGCCATCCAATCGGGGACCGGGGAGCTGTTTTTT. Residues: CAIQSGTGELFF.

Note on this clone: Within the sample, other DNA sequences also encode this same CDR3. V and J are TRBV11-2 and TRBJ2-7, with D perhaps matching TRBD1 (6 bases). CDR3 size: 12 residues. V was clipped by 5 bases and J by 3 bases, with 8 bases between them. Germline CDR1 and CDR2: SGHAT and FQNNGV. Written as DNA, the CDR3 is TGTGCCAGCAGCCTACAGGGCTACGAGCAGTACTTC. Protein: CASSLQGYEQYF.

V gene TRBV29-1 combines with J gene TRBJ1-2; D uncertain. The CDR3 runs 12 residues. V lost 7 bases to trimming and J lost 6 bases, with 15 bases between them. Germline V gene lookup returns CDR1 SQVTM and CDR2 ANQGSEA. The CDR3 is CSAEGLPNGYTF. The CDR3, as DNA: TGCAGCGCGGAAGGGCTGCCTAATGGCTACACCTTC.

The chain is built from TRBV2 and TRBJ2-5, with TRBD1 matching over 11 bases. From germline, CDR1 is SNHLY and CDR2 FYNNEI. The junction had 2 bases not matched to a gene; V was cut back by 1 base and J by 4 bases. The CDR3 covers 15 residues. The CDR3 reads CASSEGGQGAETQYF. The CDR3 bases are TGTGCCAGCAGTGAAGGTGGACAGGGGGCAGAGACCCAGTACTTC.

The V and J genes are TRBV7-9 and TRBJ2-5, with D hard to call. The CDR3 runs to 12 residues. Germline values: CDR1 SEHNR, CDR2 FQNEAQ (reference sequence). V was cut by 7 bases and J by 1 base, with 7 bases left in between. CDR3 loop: CASTITQETQYF. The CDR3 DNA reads TGTGCCAGCACCATTACCCAAGAGACCCAGTACTTC. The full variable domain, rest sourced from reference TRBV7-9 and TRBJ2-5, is DTGVSQNPRHKITKRGQNVTFRCDPISEHNRLYWYRQTLGQGPEFLTYFQNEAQLEKSRLLSDRFSAERPKGSFSTLEIQRTEQGDSAMYLCASTITQETQYFGPGTRLLVL.

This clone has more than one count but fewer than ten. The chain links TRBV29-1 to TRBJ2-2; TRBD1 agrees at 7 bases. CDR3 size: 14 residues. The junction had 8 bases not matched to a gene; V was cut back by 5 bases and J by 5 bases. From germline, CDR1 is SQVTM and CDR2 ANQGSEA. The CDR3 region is CSVLATGYTGELFF. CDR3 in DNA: TGCAGCGTTCTCGCGACAGGGTATACCGGGGAGCTGTTTTTT.

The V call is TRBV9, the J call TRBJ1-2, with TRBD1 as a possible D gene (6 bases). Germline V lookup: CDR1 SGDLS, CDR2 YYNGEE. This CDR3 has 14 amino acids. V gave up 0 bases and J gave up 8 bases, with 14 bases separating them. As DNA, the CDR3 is TGTGCCAGCAGCGTAGCCGACACAGGGCGAGGCTACACCTTC. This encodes CASSVADTGRGYTF. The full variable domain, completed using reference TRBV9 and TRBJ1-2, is DSGVTQTPKHLITATGQRVTLRCSPRSGDLSVYWYQQSLDQGLQFLIQYYNGEERAKGNILERFSAQQFPDLHSELNLSSLELGDSALYFCASSVADTGRGYTFGSGTRLTVV.

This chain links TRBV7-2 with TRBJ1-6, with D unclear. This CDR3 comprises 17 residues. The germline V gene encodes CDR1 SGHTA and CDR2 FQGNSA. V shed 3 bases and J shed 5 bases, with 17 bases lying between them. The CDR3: CASSFSVAADHNSPLHF. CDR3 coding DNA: TGTGCCAGCAGCTTTTCGGTTGCAGCGGACCATAATTCACCCCTCCACTTT.

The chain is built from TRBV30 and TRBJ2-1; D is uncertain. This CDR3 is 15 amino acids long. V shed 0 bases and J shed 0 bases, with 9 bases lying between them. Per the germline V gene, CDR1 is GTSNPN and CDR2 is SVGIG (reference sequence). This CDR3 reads CAWSVGPSSYNEQFF. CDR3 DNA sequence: TGTGCCTGGAGTGTAGGGCCCAGCTCCTACAATGAGCAGTTCTTC. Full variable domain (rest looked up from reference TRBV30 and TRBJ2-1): SQTIHQWPATLVQPVGSPLSLECTVEGTSNPNLYWYRQAAGRGLQLLFYSVGIGQISSEVPQNLSASRPQDRQFILSSKKLLLSDSGFYLCAWSVGPSSYNEQFFGPGTRLTVL.

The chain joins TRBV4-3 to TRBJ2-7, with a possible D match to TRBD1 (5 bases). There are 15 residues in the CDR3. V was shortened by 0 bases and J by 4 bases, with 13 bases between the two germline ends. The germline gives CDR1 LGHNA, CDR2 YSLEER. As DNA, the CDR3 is TGCGCCAGCAGCCAAGAGAGAGCAGGGCCATACGAGCAGTACTTC. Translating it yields CASSQERAGPYEQYF.